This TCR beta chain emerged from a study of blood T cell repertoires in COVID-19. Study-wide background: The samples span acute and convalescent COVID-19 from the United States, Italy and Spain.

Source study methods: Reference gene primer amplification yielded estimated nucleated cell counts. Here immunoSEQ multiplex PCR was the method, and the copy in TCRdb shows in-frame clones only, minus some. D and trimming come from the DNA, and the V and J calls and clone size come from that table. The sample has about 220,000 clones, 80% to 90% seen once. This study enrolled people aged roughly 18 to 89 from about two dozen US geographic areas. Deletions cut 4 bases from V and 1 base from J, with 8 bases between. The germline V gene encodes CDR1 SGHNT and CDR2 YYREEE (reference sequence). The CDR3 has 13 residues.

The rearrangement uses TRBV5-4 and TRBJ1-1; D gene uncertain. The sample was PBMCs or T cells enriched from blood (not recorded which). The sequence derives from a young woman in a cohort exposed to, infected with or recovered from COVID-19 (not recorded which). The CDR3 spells CASSETPNTEAFF. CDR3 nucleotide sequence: TGTGCCAGCAGCGAAACACCGAACACTGAAGCTTTCTTT.